This T cell receptor beta chain was sequenced for a study of Ad26.COV2.S vaccination and SARS-CoV-2 variants. Study-wide background: Intramuscularly, Ad26.COV2.S was given either once or twice, 56 days apart. Whole-study findings and limits: In vaccinated individuals, spike-specific CD8+ and CD4+ T cell responses reportedly displayed substantial breadth.

This CDR3 contains 19 residues. Looked up from germline, CDR1 is SGHNT and CDR2 is YYREEE (reference sequence). With V trimmed by 4 bases and J by 1 base, 14 bases remained unmatched. The repertoire was sequenced with immunoSEQ multiplex PCR; TCRdb's copy has only in-frame clones and lacks some. This repertoire shows about 480,000 clones, around nine tenths found once; its top ten account for over 10%. Treatment defined: some 20 received Ad26.COV2.S at low or high dose, single or two shots; five or six received placebo; per-sample allocation not given. Sample collection was performed on day 63 after the first vaccine or placebo injection. With respect to this clone: Its specificity is not known.

This sequence was found in a person aged 18-60 years who received the Ad26.COV2.S COVID-19 vaccine or a placebo. Material: peripheral blood, obtained in a trial of Ad26.COV2.S vaccine versus placebo. The chain recombines TRBV5-4 with TRBJ1-1, with 12 bases matching TRBD1. The CDR3 DNA sequence: TGTGCCAGCAGCCAAACCGGGACAGGGGGCTTAGGGACGAACACTGAAGCTTTCTTT. Translating it yields CASSQTGTGGLGTNTEAFF.